The 23 T cell receptor beta chains listed next were all sequenced from one sample in a study of shared clonotypes between healthy human individuals. The table came from immunoSEQ multiplex PCR; TCRdb's copy has only in-frame clones and leaves some out. Of about 1.1 million clones listed, around 78% are singletons. Sequences were obtained from memory CD4+ T cells from PBMCs. The sample's subset: CD45RA-negative fraction. The receptors come from a man between 18 and 29 years old in good health. Some clones in this sample may be carry-over from other donors' samples.

V usage is TRBV6-1 and J usage is TRBJ1-1, with D perhaps matching TRBD1 (5 bases). The CDR3 runs to 14 residues. V lost 8 bases to trimming and J lost 5 bases, with 18 bases between them. From germline, CDR1 is MNHNS and CDR2 SASEGT. As DNA, the CDR3 is TGTGCCAGCCATAGCATGGGGGTGGGAACTGAAGCTTTCTTT. It is translated as CASHSMGVGTEAFF.

The CDR3 sequence is CASSEIQIGRTGTEAFF. In DNA form, the CDR3 reads TGCGCCAGCAGCGAAATTCAGATAGGGAGGACGGGCACTGAAGCTTTCTTT. The V gene is TRBV5-1, the J gene TRBJ1-1; D call uncertain. V was shortened by 4 bases and J by 4 bases, with 23 bases between the two germline ends. Germline lookup yields CDR1 SGHRS and CDR2 YFSETQ. This CDR3 has 17 residues.

This clone was counted once. The chain has TRBV5-1 and TRBJ2-2, with 12 bases that match TRBD1. The germline gives CDR1 SGHRS, CDR2 YFSETQ. Trimming at V came to 2 bases and at J to 6 bases, leaving 5 bases not matched to a gene. The length of the CDR3 is 16 residues. Written as DNA, the CDR3 is TGCGCCAGCAGCTTTAAGGGACAGGGGGCCGCCGGGGAGCTGTTTTTT. This gives the protein CASSFKGQGAAGELFF.

In this sample, this clone turned up many times. This chain links TRBV7-8 with TRBJ2-1, with D possibly matching TRBD2 (5 bases). The germline gives CDR1 SGHVS, CDR2 FQNEAQ. V dropped 4 bases and J dropped 3 bases, with 7 bases sitting between them. The CDR3 is 13 amino acids. CDR3 protein: CASSSTNYNEQFF. The CDR3 bases are TGTGCCAGCAGCTCGACTAACTACAATGAGCAGTTCTTC.

The chain is built from TRBV4-1 and TRBJ2-1; D uncertain. Germline lookup yields CDR1 MGHRA and CDR2 YSYEKL. The CDR3 runs to 16 residues. Trimming pared 0 bases from V and 4 bases from J, leaving 13 bases between. CDR3 protein: CASSQDASRIYNEQFF. The CDR3 bases are TGCGCCAGCAGCCAAGATGCTTCCCGGATTTACAATGAGCAGTTCTTC.

The V call is TRBV27, the J call TRBJ1-3; 9 positions match TRBD1. Germline V gene sequence: CDR1 MNHEY, CDR2 SMNVEV (reference sequence). The CDR3 runs 16 residues. Trimming at V came to 5 bases and at J to 1 base, leaving 6 bases not matched to a gene. CDR3 protein: CASSPDRGRSGNTIYF. In DNA form, the CDR3 reads TGTGCCAGCAGTCCGGACAGGGGCAGATCTGGAAACACCATATATTTT.

The chain links TRBV5-1 to TRBJ1-2, with D unresolved. CDR3 length equals 14 residues. CDR1 SGHRS and CDR2 YFSETQ come from the germline V gene. With 4 bases removed from V and 6 bases from J, the gap between germline ends came to 16 bases. The CDR3 protein is CASSLTPGDDGYTF. CDR3 nucleotide sequence: TGCGCCAGCAGCCTAACCCCCGGGGATGATGGCTACACCTTC.

This clone was counted once. The chain carries TRBV6-5 and TRBJ2-5; no firm D call. The CDR3 spans 13 residues. Germline CDR1 is MNHEY and CDR2 is SVGAGI. Trimming removed 2 bases from V and 1 base from J, with 5 bases in between. The CDR3 loop is CASSYGFQETQYF. The CDR3 DNA reads as TGTGCCAGCAGTTACGGGTTCCAAGAGACCCAGTACTTC.

The chain carries TRBV28 and TRBJ1-1; TRBD1 is a possible D gene (6 bases). Trimming pared 8 bases from V and 3 bases from J, leaving 19 bases between. Germline CDR1 reads MDHEN; CDR2 reads SYDVKM. CDR3 length: 15 amino acids. CDR3 residues: CASLEPGGADTEAFF. The CDR3 coding sequence is TGTGCCAGCTTGGAACCGGGGGGCGCCGACACTGAAGCTTTCTTT.

The chain uses TRBV5-6 and TRBJ2-2, with D possibly being TRBD1 (5 bases). Germline assignment: CDR1 SGHDT and CDR2 YYEEEE. This CDR3 is 18 amino acids long. V lost 1 base, J lost 0 bases, and 16 bases lay in between. CDR3 in amino acids: CASSLRKTGIANTGELFF. DNA of the CDR3: TGTGCCAGCAGCTTGAGGAAAACAGGCATCGCGAACACCGGGGAGCTGTTTTTT.

The count of this clone is one. The chain joins TRBV5-4 to TRBJ2-7, with unresolved D. V was clipped by 3 bases and J by 0 bases, with 16 bases between them. CDR1 SGHNT and CDR2 YYREEE come from the germline V gene (reference sequence). This CDR3 comprises 16 residues. This CDR3 reads CASSYQASPSSYEQYF. Written as DNA, the CDR3 is TGTGCCAGCAGCTATCAGGCCAGCCCCAGCTCCTACGAGCAGTACTTC.

This clone was seen a handful of times. The J gene is TRBJ2-4, the V gene TRBV10-3, with 10 positions matching TRBD1. In germline, CDR1 is ENHRY, CDR2 SYGVKD. V dropped 6 bases and J dropped 8; count of bases not matched to a gene: 7. CDR3 size: 14 residues. This chain's CDR3 is CAIRGQGRGDIQYF. The CDR3 DNA reads TGTGCCATCAGGGGACAGGGGAGAGGAGACATTCAGTACTTC.

The J gene is TRBJ1-2, the V gene TRBV28; D is unresolved. Trimming took off 5 bases at V and 8 bases at J, with 15 bases between the two ends. There are 13 residues in the CDR3. Germline V CDR1 and CDR2: MDHEN, SYDVKM. CDR3 protein: CASSPSVGRGYTF. The DNA of the CDR3 is TGTGCCAGCAGTCCCTCGGTGGGGAGGGGCTACACCTTC.

The chain combines TRBV27 with TRBJ2-1; D perhaps matches TRBD1 (6 bases). Between the trimmed V and J ends, which lost 1 base and 9 bases, there was a span of 19 bases. Germline V gives CDR1 MNHEY, CDR2 SMNVEV (reference sequence). The CDR3 extends over 16 amino acids. CDR3 sequence: CASSLWSGAGVGEQFF. The DNA for the CDR3 is TGTGCCAGCAGTTTATGGTCAGGGGCAGGTGTCGGTGAGCAGTTCTTC.

The J gene is TRBJ2-4, the V gene TRBV4-2; 7 nucleotides align to TRBD2. Germline V gives CDR1 LGHNA, CDR2 YNFKEQ. V lost 1 base, J lost 14 bases, and 11 bases stayed unmatched. The CDR3 is 14 residues long. As DNA, the CDR3 is TGTGCCAGCAGCCAAGTAGGGGAGGGCCTCCCAAAGTACTTC. It encodes CASSQVGEGLPKYF.

The V gene is TRBV7-8, the J gene TRBJ1-2, with D perhaps TRBD1 (6 bases). There are 13 residues in the CDR3. Germline CDR1 reads SGHVS; CDR2 reads FQNEAQ. The V and J ends lost 1 base and 8 bases respectively, with 11 bases between them. The CDR3, as DNA: TGTGCCAGCAGCTTAGAAGGGGGTGGCGGCTACACCTTC. It encodes CASSLEGGGGYTF.

This clone was found a few times. The chain is built from TRBV10-1 and TRBJ1-3; D is unclear. Germline lookup yields CDR1 WNHNN and CDR2 SYGVQD (reference sequence). With 5 bases removed from V and 3 bases from J, the gap between germline ends came to 5 bases. The CDR3 contains 12 residues. CDR3 DNA: TGCGCCAGCAGTAACAATGGAAACACCATATATTTT. Protein: CASSNNGNTIYF.

This clone was seen more than once but under ten times. The identical CDR3 is also encoded by other nucleotide sequences in the sample. This chain connects TRBV28 to TRBJ2-2; D call uncertain. The V end was cut by 3 bases, the J end by 5 bases, with 1 base between. Looked up from germline, CDR1 is MDHEN and CDR2 is SYDVKM. CDR3 size: 11 residues. CDR3 DNA: TGTGCCAGCAGTTTGACCGGGGAGCTGTTTTTT. Translation: CASSLTGELFF. The full variable domain, in which reference TRBV28 and TRBJ2-2 provide the parts outside the CDR3, is DVKVTQSSRYLVKRTGEKVFLECVQDMDHENMFWYRQDPGLGLRLIYFSYDVKMKEKGDIPEGYSVSREKKERFSLILESASTNQTSMYLCASSLTGELFFGEGSRLTVL.

Notes on this clone: This sample also contains other DNA sequences that code for the same CDR3. DNA for the CDR3: TGTGCCAGCAGCCCGAGTTACGAGCAGTACTTC. It is translated as CASSPSYEQYF. The chain carries TRBV7-2 and TRBJ2-7; D unclear. Trimming stripped 5 bases from V and 4 bases from J, with 6 bases between. The CDR3 loop spans 11 amino acids. Germline-derived CDR1 and CDR2 are SGHTA and FQGNSA.

The chain is built from TRBV5-4 and TRBJ2-2; D unresolved. The CDR3 spans 16 residues. V was shortened by 5 bases and J by 5 bases, with 19 bases between the two germline ends. CDR1 and CDR2 (germline): SGHNT, YYREEE (reference sequence). The CDR3 DNA sequence: TGTGCCAGCAGTTCGCGGACGGCCCCGAGTACCGGGGAGCTGTTTTTT. Its protein product is CASSSRTAPSTGELFF.

V gene TRBV19 combines with J gene TRBJ1-1, with D possibly being TRBD1 (6 bases). Germline CDR1 and CDR2: LNHDA and SQIVND (reference sequence). V lost 3 bases to trimming and J lost 4 bases, with 12 bases between them. This CDR3 spans 14 amino acids. CDR3 region: CASSIWGPITEAFF. The CDR3 nucleotides read TGTGCCAGTAGTATCTGGGGGCCAATCACTGAAGCTTTCTTT.

This clone was counted between two and nine times. V usage is TRBV11-2 and J usage is TRBJ2-7; D tentatively fits TRBD1 or TRBD2 (6 bases each). This CDR3 is built from 16 residues. Germline values: CDR1 SGHAT, CDR2 FQNNGV. V was pared by 0 bases and J by 0 bases, with 12 bases between. The CDR3 loop is CASSLERGDGSYEQYF. The CDR3 nucleotides are TGTGCCAGCAGCTTAGAAAGGGGGGATGGCTCCTACGAGCAGTACTTC.

V is TRBV5-6 and J is TRBJ1-2, with D possibly TRBD1 on 5 matching bases. This CDR3 region has 14 residues. Germline V gene data show CDR1 as SGHDT and CDR2 as YYEEEE. V dropped 1 base and J dropped 5 bases, with 12 bases sitting between them. The chain's CDR3 is CASSLFGAHYGYTF. The CDR3 DNA sequence: TGTGCCAGCAGCTTGTTTGGGGCACATTATGGCTACACCTTC.